This TCR beta chain was documented in a study of T cell responses to AZD1222 COVID-19 vaccine. The study's findings and limits: Close to half of all spike-specific TCRs reportedly target regions of the variants that are unmutated.

Sequencing was performed with immunoSEQ multiplex PCR; in TCRdb, only in-frame clones are kept and a portion is missing. The table has over 100,000 clones, roughly 88% seen once; the top ten hold about 1.1%. A note on this clone: Its antigen is unidentified.

This specimen consisted of peripheral blood, obtained 28 days after the second AZD1222 dose. The receptor was derived from an adult who received the AZD1222 COVID-19 vaccine.

The CDR3: CASSQVVGLAYEQYF. In DNA form, the CDR3 reads TGTGCCAGCAGCCAAGTCGTGGGACTAGCTTACGAGCAGTACTTC. The rearrangement joins TRBV3-1 (or the pseudogene TRBV3-2) to TRBJ2-7, with 9 bases that match TRBD2. This CDR3 has 15 residues. V was pared by 1 base and J by 4 bases, with 5 bases of the junction left unmatched. The germline V gene has CDR1 LGHDT and CDR2 YNNKEL (reference sequence).